The 26 T cell receptor beta chains in this list originate from one sample, sequenced in a study of blood T cell repertoires in COVID-19. Profiled with immunoSEQ multiplex PCR; TCRdb holds only in-frame clones, not every one. Here the sample spans some 180,000 clones, approximately 80% being singletons. The sample was PBMCs or T cells enriched from blood (not recorded which). These receptors were taken from a man in his fifties or sixties who had been exposed to COVID-19.

The chain joins TRBV28 to TRBJ1-1; D possibly corresponds to TRBD1 (6 bases). V dropped 7 bases and J dropped 4 bases, with 13 bases sitting between them. CDR3 length: 13 amino acids. Germline loops: CDR1 MDHEN, CDR2 SYDVKM. This chain's CDR3 is CASTTGQFTEAFF. CDR3 bases: TGTGCCAGCACCACCGGACAGTTCACTGAAGCTTTCTTT.

The V call is TRBV29-1, the J call TRBJ1-1; the match to TRBD1 covers 9 bases. CDR3 length equals 11 residues. Germline lookup yields CDR1 SQVTM and CDR2 ANQGSEA. V dropped 4 bases and J dropped 11; count of bases not matched to a gene: 5. The CDR3 loop reads CSVGQGDGAFF. The CDR3 DNA sequence: TGCAGCGTTGGACAGGGGGATGGGGCTTTCTTT.

Only one count was recorded for this clone. This rearrangement joins TRBV5-4 to TRBJ1-1; a possible D gene is TRBD1 (5 bases). The CDR3 has 15 amino acids. Trimming took 4 bases from V and 3 from J, leaving 16 bases between them. Germline V gene data show CDR1 as SGHNT and CDR2 as YYREEE (reference sequence). CDR3 protein: CASSPDPGRDTEAFF. As DNA, the CDR3 is TGTGCCAGCAGCCCTGACCCCGGCAGGGACACTGAAGCTTTCTTT.

The V and J genes are TRBV10-1 and TRBJ2-5; 12 nucleotides match TRBD2. Germline loops: CDR1 WNHNN, CDR2 SYGVQD (reference sequence). With 2 bases clipped from V and 1 base from J, the junction kept 5 bases outside the gene matches. The CDR3 consists of 17 residues. The CDR3 loop reads CASSEPGLAGLQETQYF. The CDR3, as DNA: TGCGCCAGCAGTGAGCCGGGACTAGCGGGCCTCCAAGAGACCCAGTACTTC.

This clone occurred a few times. The chain has TRBV11-3 and TRBJ2-7; 9 nucleotides agree with TRBD2. The CDR3 is made up of 16 amino acids. The ends lost 5 bases at V and 1 base at J; junction bases unmatched: 9. Per the germline V gene, CDR1 is SGHNT and CDR2 is YENEEA. The DNA of the CDR3 is TGTGCCAGCAGCCCCTTAGGCGGGAGGGTTTCCTACGAGCAGTACTTC. Its protein is CASSPLGGRVSYEQYF.

This chain connects TRBV19 to TRBJ1-5; no firm D call. The CDR3 runs 14 residues. V was cut by 8 bases and J by 4 bases, with 15 bases left in between. CDR1 is LNHDA and CDR2 is SQIVND in the germline V gene (reference sequence). CDR3 sequence reads: CASSGLSRNQPQHF. CDR3 DNA sequence: TGTGCCAGTTCCGGACTGAGCCGAAATCAGCCCCAGCATTTT.

The chain combines TRBV15 with TRBJ1-3; D unresolved. The CDR3 covers 13 residues. The ends were cut back, 0 bases at V and 3 bases at J, with 3 bases in the middle. Germline-derived CDR1 and CDR2 are LNHNV and YYDKDF (reference sequence). Here the CDR3 DNA reads TGTGCCACCAGCAGAGATAATGGAAACACCATATATTTT. Its translation: CATSRDNGNTIYF.

The gene calls are TRBV27 and TRBJ1-6; 8 bases are shared with TRBD1. This CDR3 is 15 amino acids long. V lost 3 bases to trimming and J lost 7 bases; unmatched junction nucleotides: 5. Germline V gene data show CDR1 as MNHEY and CDR2 as SMNVEV (reference sequence). CDR3 in amino acids: CASSFRQGMNSPLHF. DNA of the CDR3: TGTGCCAGCAGTTTCCGACAGGGGATGAATTCACCCCTCCACTTT.

This chain uses TRBV6-5 with TRBJ2-5; TRBD2 aligns across 9 bases. With V trimmed by 7 bases and J by 4 bases, 10 bases remained unmatched. The V gene's germline CDR1 is MNHEY and CDR2 SVGAGI. This CDR3 spans 15 amino acids. This CDR3 is CASNIVSGSRETQYF. CDR3 nucleotide sequence: TGTGCCAGCAACATAGTTAGCGGGAGTCGAGAGACCCAGTACTTC.

The gene calls are TRBV5-4 and TRBJ2-2, with 10 bases matching TRBD2. The V segment lost 4 bases and the J segment 4 bases; nucleotides outside the gene matches: 4. This CDR3 contains 15 residues. Germline loops: CDR1 SGHNT, CDR2 YYREEE (reference sequence). Here the CDR3 reads CASSRAGGGTGELFF. CDR3 coding DNA: TGTGCCAGCAGCCGAGCGGGAGGGGGCACCGGGGAGCTGTTTTTT.

A note on this clone: Distinct nucleotide sequences in the sample also encode this CDR3. The CDR3 nucleotides read TGTGCCAGTAGGGCCGACAGGAGCTCCTACAATGAGCAGTTCTTC. The encoded protein is CASRADRSSYNEQFF. The chain combines TRBV19 with TRBJ2-1; possible D gene TRBD1, 6 bases. The CDR3 contains 15 residues. CDR1 and CDR2 from the germline V gene are LNHDA and SQIVND (reference sequence). The ends were cut back, 6 bases at V and 0 bases at J, with 12 bases in the middle.

The sample holds a few counts of this clone. The chain links TRBV27 to TRBJ2-3; D not certain. The germline V and J ends were trimmed by 0 bases and 2 bases, with 12 bases remaining between them. This CDR3 has 16 residues. Germline CDR1 reads MNHEY; CDR2 reads SMNVEV (reference sequence). The CDR3: CASSLSLPHPTDTQYF. In DNA, the CDR3 is TGTGCCAGCAGTTTATCCCTGCCACACCCCACAGATACGCAGTATTTT.

The V call is TRBV2, the J call TRBJ1-5; a possible D gene is TRBD1 (5 bases). This CDR3 has 15 amino acids. Deletions cut 6 bases from V and 5 bases from J, with 17 bases between. CDR1 and CDR2 (germline): SNHLY, FYNNEI. CDR3: CASSAEGLRDQPQHF. CDR3 in DNA: TGTGCCAGCAGCGCTGAGGGACTACGAGATCAGCCCCAGCATTTT.

V is TRBV28 and J is TRBJ1-4; D is perhaps TRBD1 (6 bases). Germline V CDR1 and CDR2: MDHEN, SYDVKM. The CDR3 loop spans 13 amino acids. V dropped 6 bases and J dropped 4 bases, with 9 bases sitting between them. CDR3 sequence (DNA): TGTGCCAGCAGGGACAGTGATAATGAAAAACTGTTTTTT. It encodes CASRDSDNEKLFF.

The chain has TRBV19 and TRBJ1-3; D gene ambiguous. The CDR3 contains 15 residues. Germline V lookup: CDR1 LNHDA, CDR2 SQIVND (reference sequence). V shed 6 bases and J shed 0 bases, with 12 bases lying between them. CDR3 nucleotide sequence: TGTGCCAGTAGCGTCGCTATTTTCTCTGGAAACACCATATATTTT. Translating it yields CASSVAIFSGNTIYF.

This rearrangement joins TRBV12-3 or TRBV12-4 to TRBJ1-5, with 8 nucleotides matching TRBD1. The V and J ends lost 5 bases and 7 bases, in that order; junction bases with no gene match: 4. CDR3 size: 13 residues. CDR3 residues: CASSQRTGQPQHF. For the CDR3, the DNA is TGTGCCAGCAGTCAGCGGACAGGGCAGCCCCAGCATTTT.

This chain uses TRBV6-6 with TRBJ1-2; TRBD1 might be the D (6 bases). Trimming took off 0 bases at V and 1 base at J, with 12 bases between the two ends. This CDR3 contains 16 residues. CDR1 and CDR2 (germline): MNHNY, SVGAGI (reference sequence). The CDR3 DNA sequence: TGTGCCAGCAGTTACTCATGGGGGCAGCTTAACTATGGCTACACCTTC. The encoded protein is CASSYSWGQLNYGYTF.

The chain uses TRBV28 and TRBJ1-1; 7 bases agree with TRBD1. The length of the CDR3 is 14 residues. Germline CDR1 and CDR2: MDHEN and SYDVKM. J lost 4 bases, V lost 4 bases, and 6 bases had no gene match. CDR3 nucleotide sequence: TGTGCCAGCAGTTCGACAGGGATCAGCACTGAAGCTTTCTTT. Amino acid sequence: CASSSTGISTEAFF.

The chain recombines TRBV2 with TRBJ1-1, with TRBD1 as a possible D gene (5 bases). This CDR3 spans 12 amino acids. Germline lookup yields CDR1 SNHLY and CDR2 FYNNEI. The V end was cut by 4 bases, the J end by 10 bases, with 13 bases between. CDR3 protein: CASSVRQGGAFF. CDR3 bases: TGTGCCAGCAGTGTACGGCAGGGCGGAGCTTTCTTT.

The gene calls are TRBV12-3 or TRBV12-4 and TRBJ1-1; 7 bases are shared with TRBD1. With V trimmed by 6 bases and J by 4 bases, 5 bases remained unmatched. This CDR3 is 13 amino acids long. The CDR3 loop is CASRPQGVTEAFF. As DNA, the CDR3 is TGTGCCAGCAGACCGCAGGGGGTCACTGAAGCTTTCTTT.

The CDR3 sequence is CASSVGPRGTDTQYF. The CDR3 nucleotides are TGTGCCAGCAGTGTTGGACCCAGGGGGACAGATACGCAGTATTTT. The chain is built from TRBV2 and TRBJ2-3; 7 nucleotides match TRBD1. The V gene end was trimmed by 4 bases and the J gene end by 3 bases; junction bases not matched to a gene: 7. This CDR3 contains 15 residues. The V gene's germline CDR1 is SNHLY and CDR2 FYNNEI.

The chain employs TRBV3-1 (or the pseudogene TRBV3-2) and TRBJ2-5; 10 bases are a match to TRBD2. Germline lookup yields CDR1 LGHDT and CDR2 YNNKEL (reference sequence). Unmatched junction bases numbered 13, after V lost 4 bases and J lost 5 bases. The CDR3 extends over 17 amino acids. The chain's CDR3 is CASSRSRLAGEGETQYF. CDR3 nucleotide sequence: TGTGCCAGCAGCCGATCTAGGCTAGCGGGGGAGGGGGAGACCCAGTACTTC.

The V call is TRBV30, the J call TRBJ1-1; D unresolved. The CDR3 is made up of 13 amino acids. Trimming took 4 bases from V and 0 from J, leaving 9 bases between them. Germline loops: CDR1 GTSNPN, CDR2 SVGIG (reference sequence). The DNA for the CDR3 is TGTGCCTGGACTTTGGCGGTGAACACTGAAGCTTTCTTT. This gives the protein CAWTLAVNTEAFF.

This chain connects TRBV4-3 to TRBJ2-1; the match to TRBD1 covers 7 bases. The CDR3 is 14 residues long. V trimming: 3 bases; J trimming: 7 bases; junction bases outside the gene matches: 6. CDR1 is LGHNA and CDR2 is YSLEER in the germline V gene. This CDR3 reads CASSQENRGNEQFF. For the CDR3, the DNA is TGCGCCAGCAGCCAGGAGAACAGGGGAAATGAGCAGTTCTTC.

Only one count was recorded for this clone. The chain joins TRBV29-1 to TRBJ1-1; 10 bases match TRBD1. The V and J ends lost 7 bases and 1 base, in that order; junction bases with no gene match: 3. Germline V lookup: CDR1 SQVTM, CDR2 ANQGSEA. The CDR3 extends over 13 amino acids. The DNA for the CDR3 is TGCAGCGGGGGACAGGGGACGAACACTGAAGCTTTCTTT. This gives the protein CSGGQGTNTEAFF.

CDR3 DNA: TGTGCCAGCAGCTTAGCGGGAGGGTTCGACAATGAGCAGTTCTTC. It yields the protein CASSLAGGFDNEQFF. The J gene is TRBJ2-1, the V gene TRBV11-1; 7 nucleotides line up with TRBD2. This CDR3 has 15 amino acids. Trimming cost V 0 bases and J 5 bases; bases outside gene matches: 4. CDR1 and CDR2 from the germline V gene are SGHAT and FQDESV (reference sequence).